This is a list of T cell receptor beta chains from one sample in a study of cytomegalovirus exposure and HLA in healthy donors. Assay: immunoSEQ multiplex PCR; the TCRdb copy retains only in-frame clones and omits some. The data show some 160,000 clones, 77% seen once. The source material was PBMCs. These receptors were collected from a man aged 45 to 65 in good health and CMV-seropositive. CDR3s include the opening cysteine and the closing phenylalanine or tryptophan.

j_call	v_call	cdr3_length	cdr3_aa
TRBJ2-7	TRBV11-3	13	CASSDRASYEQYF
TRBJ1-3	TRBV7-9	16	CASSLKDRSAGNTIYF
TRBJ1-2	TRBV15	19	CATSRDRGQGAGANYGYTF
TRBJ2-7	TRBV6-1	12	CASTGTLYEQYF
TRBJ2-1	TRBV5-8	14	CASSLSPTYNEQFF
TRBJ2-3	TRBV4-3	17	CASSQDLAGGNTDTQYF
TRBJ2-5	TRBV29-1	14	CSARDSIKAETQYF
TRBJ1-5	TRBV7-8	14	CASSLGARNQPQHF
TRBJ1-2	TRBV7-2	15	CASSPGTVVNYGYTF
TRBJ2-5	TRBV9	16	CASSVEGLLSQETQYF
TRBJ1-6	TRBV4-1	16	CASSQAPTGANSPLHF
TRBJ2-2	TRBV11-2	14	CASKPGQNTGELFF
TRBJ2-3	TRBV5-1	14	CASSLVGAGDTQYF
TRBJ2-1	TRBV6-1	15	CASSATGFSYNEQFF
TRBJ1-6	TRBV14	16	CASSQIVGSYNSPLHF
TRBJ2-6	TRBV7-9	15	CASRVIRGSAPIVIF
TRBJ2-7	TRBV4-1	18	CASSPLTAGTGRIYEQYF
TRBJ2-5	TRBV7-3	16	CASSLSGGAGRETQYF
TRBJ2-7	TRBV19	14	CASSMVQGSHEQYF
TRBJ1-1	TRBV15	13	CATRKDSVTEAFF
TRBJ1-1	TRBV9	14	CASSVFSEAAEAFF
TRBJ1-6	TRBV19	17	CASSVSGPDRGYSPLHF
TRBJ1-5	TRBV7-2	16	CASSKGAGEWNQPQHF
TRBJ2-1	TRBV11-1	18	CASSLSFGLRGEYNEQFF
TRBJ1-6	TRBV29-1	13	CSVGTGGHSPLHF
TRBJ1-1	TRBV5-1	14	CASSLGPGGTEAFF
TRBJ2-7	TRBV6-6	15	CASSSGTTSSYEQYF
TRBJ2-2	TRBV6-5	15	CASRSTRSFTGELFF
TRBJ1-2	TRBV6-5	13	CASSQRQGYGYTF
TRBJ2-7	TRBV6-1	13	CASSERRGGEQYF
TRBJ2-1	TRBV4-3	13	CASSQDRGYEQFF
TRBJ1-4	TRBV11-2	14	CASTLAGPNEKLFF
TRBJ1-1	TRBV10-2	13	CASSRRGYTEAFF
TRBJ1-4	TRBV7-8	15	CASSRDGATNGKLFF
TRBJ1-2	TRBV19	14	CASRQARGAYGYTF
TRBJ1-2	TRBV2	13	CASSLETEYGYTF
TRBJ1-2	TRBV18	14	CASSPLTNNYGYTF
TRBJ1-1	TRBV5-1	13	CASSFSGSAEAFF
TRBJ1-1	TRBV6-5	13	CASSYFGGTEAFF
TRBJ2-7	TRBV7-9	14	CASKGTGSYYEQYF
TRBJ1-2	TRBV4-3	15	CASSQDQGDTYGYTF